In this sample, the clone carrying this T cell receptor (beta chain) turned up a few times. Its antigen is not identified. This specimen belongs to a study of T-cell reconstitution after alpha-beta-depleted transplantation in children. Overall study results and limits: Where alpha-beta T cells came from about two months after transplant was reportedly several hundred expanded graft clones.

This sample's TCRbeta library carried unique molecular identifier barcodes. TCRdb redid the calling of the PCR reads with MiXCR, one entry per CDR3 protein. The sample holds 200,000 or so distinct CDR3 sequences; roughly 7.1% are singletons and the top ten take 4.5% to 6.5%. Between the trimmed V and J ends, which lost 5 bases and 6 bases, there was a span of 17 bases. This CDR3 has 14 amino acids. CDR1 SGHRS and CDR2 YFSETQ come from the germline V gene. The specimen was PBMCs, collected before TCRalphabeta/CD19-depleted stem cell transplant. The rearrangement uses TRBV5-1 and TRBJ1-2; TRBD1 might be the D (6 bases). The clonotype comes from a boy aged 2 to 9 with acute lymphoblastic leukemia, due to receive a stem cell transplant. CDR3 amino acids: CASRLKAGADGYTF. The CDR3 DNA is TGCGCCAGCAGATTGAAGGCGGGGGCGGATGGCTACACCTTC.